These 8 T cell receptor beta chains share one sample of origin, sequenced in a study of blood T cell repertoires in COVID-19 (dated by TCRdb to about 2020). The library relied on the immunoSEQ multiplex PCR assay. Drawn from immuneACCESS, this table holds only the in-frame rearrangements with V and J called that TCRdb kept. Clones are partly lost; checked studies trace under half to an unresolved V gene and leave the rest unexplained. This sample gives around 300,000 clones in total; more than 75% of them show up just once. 1% of the sample rests with the top ten. The sample consisted of peripheral blood. All receptors come from a man aged 45-65 years with active or convalescent COVID-19.

The chain recombines TRBV4-1 with TRBJ2-1, with a tentative D call TRBD2 (6 bases). Trimming removed 5 bases at V and 4 bases at J, with 15 bases between. This CDR3 spans 15 amino acids. The germline gives CDR1 MGHRA, CDR2 YSYEKL. This chain's CDR3 is CASSNDIGGYNEQFF. In DNA form, the CDR3 reads TGCGCCAGCAGCAACGACATCGGGGGATACAATGAGCAGTTCTTC.

The V and J genes are TRBV4-3 and TRBJ2-1, with TRBD2 identical over 9 bases. The junction had 2 bases not matched to a gene; V was cut back by 4 bases and J by 1 base. There are 15 residues in the CDR3. Germline CDR1 and CDR2: LGHNA and YSLEER. The CDR3 protein is CASSPSGGSYNEQFF. The CDR3 nucleotides are TGCGCCAGCAGCCCCAGCGGGGGGTCCTACAATGAGCAGTTCTTC.

This chain links TRBV6-5 with TRBJ1-4; tentatively, D is TRBD1 (5 bases). V was cut by 8 bases and J by 0 bases, with 10 bases left in between. CDR1 is MNHEY and CDR2 is SVGAGI in the germline V gene. The CDR3 runs to 14 residues. CDR3 sequence reads: CASGDSATNEKLFF. The CDR3 nucleotides are TGTGCCAGCGGCGACAGTGCAACTAATGAAAAACTGTTTTTT.

The V gene is TRBV2, the J gene TRBJ1-4; 8 bases fit TRBD1. The CDR3 has 16 residues. Unmatched junction bases numbered 7, after V lost 3 bases and J lost 4 bases. CDR1 and CDR2 (germline): SNHLY, FYNNEI. The CDR3 loop reads CASSEEGTGLNEKLFF. The CDR3 nucleotides read TGTGCCAGCAGTGAGGAGGGGACAGGCCTTAATGAAAAACTGTTTTTT.

The chain uses TRBV6-6 and TRBJ1-3; D gene uncertain. The CDR3 runs to 14 residues. Trimming pared 0 bases from V and 6 bases from J, leaving 9 bases between. The V gene's germline CDR1 is MNHNY and CDR2 SVGAGI (reference sequence). The CDR3 region has the DNA TGTGCCAGCAGTTACTCGTGGCAAGTAAACACCATATATTTT. Its protein is CASSYSWQVNTIYF.

The CDR3: CASSETGLAGSYEQYF. In nucleotides, the CDR3 is TGTGCCAGCTCAGAGACGGGACTAGCGGGTTCATACGAGCAGTACTTC. This chain connects TRBV18 to TRBJ2-7, with 12 bases matching TRBD2. Germline V gene data show CDR1 as KGHSH and CDR2 as LQKENI. The CDR3 is 16 amino acids. Losses at the gene ends were 5 bases for V and 4 bases for J; bases not matched to a gene: 9.

The chain joins TRBV11-2 to TRBJ2-1; 8 positions match TRBD2. Trimming removed 10 bases from V and 9 bases from J; junction bases left unmatched: 17. There are 15 residues in the CDR3. The germline V gene has CDR1 SGHAT and CDR2 FQNNGV. The DNA for the CDR3 is TGTGCCACCCGAGACGGGACTAGGTCCCCCCTTGAGCAGTTCTTC. Amino acids: CATRDGTRSPLEQFF.

The count of this clone is one. The CDR3 sequence: CASSEGWDRDIQYF. In DNA, the CDR3 is TGTGCCAGCAGTGAAGGTTGGGACAGGGACATTCAGTACTTC. The V gene is TRBV6-1, the J gene TRBJ2-4; 9 bases align to TRBD1. Losses at the gene ends were 1 base for V and 8 bases for J; bases not matched to a gene: 3. Germline CDR1 reads MNHNS; CDR2 reads SASEGT. The CDR3 sequence is 14 residues long.